The 15 T cell receptor beta chains reported below all come from one sample, sequenced in a study of identical twins. TCRdb ran MiXCR on the 5' RACE reads and lists one entry per CDR3 protein. This sample yields 1.5 million to 2 million distinct CDR3 sequences, of which 25% to 35% are seen a single time; around 0.3% belongs to the top ten. The sequencing sample was made of cord blood. The receptors here all came from a newborn girl in good health.

The table lists this clonotype with a few counts. The rearrangement joins TRBV13 to TRBJ2-1; D is unresolved. Germline V CDR1 and CDR2: PRHDT, FYEKMQ (reference sequence). The CDR3 has 14 amino acids. Trimming left V 0 bases short and J 8 bases short, with 11 bases between. The CDR3 spells CASSLGRRVHEQFF. CDR3 DNA: TGTGCCAGCAGCTTAGGGAGACGTGTCCATGAGCAGTTCTTC. The complete variable domain, with remaining parts taken from reference TRBV13 and TRBJ2-1, reads AAGVIQSPRHLIKEKRETATLKCYPIPRHDTVYWYQQGPGQDPQFLISFYEKMQSDKGSIPDRFSAQQFSDYHSELNMSSLELGDSALYFCASSLGRRVHEQFFGPGTRLTVL.

The chain is built from TRBV12-3 or TRBV12-4 and TRBJ2-5; D is possibly TRBD1 (6 bases). The CDR3 is 14 amino acids. Deletions cut 6 bases from V and 1 base from J, with 12 bases between. This chain's CDR3 is CASRPGTPQETQYF. Written as DNA, the CDR3 is TGTGCCAGCAGGCCCGGGACACCCCAAGAGACCCAGTACTTC.

There are a few counts of this clonotype. One end of the junction fails to match germline, which may point to a read error. As DNA, the CDR3 is TGTGCCAGCAGCCAACAAAGCGGGGGCACCTACAATGAGCAGTACTTT. Its translation: CASSQQSGGTYNEQYF. The chain has TRBV3-1 and TRBJ2-1; the match to TRBD2 covers 8 bases. The CDR3 length is 16 residues. Germline lookup yields CDR1 LGHDT and CDR2 YNNKEL (reference sequence).

This clonotype was seen more than once but under ten times. V is TRBV20-1 and J is TRBJ1-4; 8 positions agree with TRBD1. Germline CDR1 DFQATT, CDR2 SNEGSKA (reference sequence). This CDR3 is built from 13 residues. V lost 3 bases, J lost 5 bases, and 2 bases stayed unmatched. CDR3 nucleotides: TGCAGTGCTAGGTGGACAGGGAATGAAAAACTGTTTTTT. Translation: CSARWTGNEKLFF.

In its sample, this clonotype was seen many times. The rearrangement joins TRBV5-1 to TRBJ2-1, with D maybe TRBD1 (5 bases). V lost 4 bases, J lost 6 bases, and 8 bases lay in between. Germline-derived CDR1 and CDR2 are SGHRS and YFSETQ. There are 12 residues in the CDR3. This chain's CDR3 is CASSPQGNEQFF. The CDR3 DNA reads TGCGCCAGCAGCCCGCAGGGCAATGAGCAGTTCTTC.

The chain couples TRBV3-1 to TRBJ2-4, with 14 positions matching TRBD2. The DNA end is a closer match to TRBJ2-7, so the J assignment may be wrong. The germline V gene has CDR1 LGHDT and CDR2 YNNKEL (reference sequence). CDR3 length equals 18 residues. The chain's CDR3 is CASSRRTSGGIRVYEQYF. CDR3 bases: TGTGCCAGCAGCCGTCGGACTAGCGGGGGGATCAGGGTCTACGAGCAGTACTTC.

The table lists this clonotype with a few counts. The chain employs TRBV20-1 and TRBJ1-5, with D maybe TRBD1 (5 bases). V lost 2 bases and J lost 7, with 15 bases in between. Germline CDR1 DFQATT, CDR2 SNEGSKA (reference sequence). The length of the CDR3 is 14 residues. Here the CDR3 DNA reads TGCAGTGCTAGATGGGCAGGGTATAACCAGCCCCAGCATTTT. Its translation is CSARWAGYNQPQHF.

This clonotype was recorded a few times. The V and J genes are TRBV12-3 or TRBV12-4 and TRBJ2-3; TRBD1 matches at 10 bases. V shed 3 bases and J 2 bases; nucleotides not matched to a gene: 5. The CDR3 covers 16 residues. The CDR3: CASSLYGTGATDTQYF. The CDR3 bases are TGTGCCAGCAGTTTGTATGGGACAGGGGCCACAGATACGCAGTATTTT.

V usage is TRBV19 and J usage is TRBJ2-7; the match to TRBD2 covers 9 bases. V was clipped by 5 bases and J by 5 bases; unmatched bases: 7. The CDR3 runs to 14 residues. Germline CDR1 is LNHDA and CDR2 is SQIVND (reference sequence). CDR3 in DNA: TGTGCCAGTAGTGTAGCGGGAGCTTCCCACGAGCAGTACTTC. This codes for CASSVAGASHEQYF.

This clonotype was picked up a small number of times. The chain recombines TRBV6-1 with TRBJ1-2; D unresolved. Deletions cut 2 bases from V and 3 bases from J, with 13 bases between. Germline loops: CDR1 MNHNS, CDR2 SASEGT. The CDR3 loop spans 15 amino acids. Here the CDR3 DNA reads TGTGCCAGCAGTGAACACGGTGGTGTTTACTATGGCTACACCTTC. Protein: CASSEHGGVYYGYTF.

The chain couples TRBV3-1 to TRBJ2-3; a weak D match, TRBD2 (6 bases). Trimming took off 4 bases at V and 3 bases at J, with 11 bases between the two ends. Per germline, CDR1 LGHDT and CDR2 YNNKEL (reference sequence). The CDR3 totals 14 residues. DNA for the CDR3: TGTGCCAGCAGCCGAGAAGCGGGTACAGATACGCAGTATTTT. Translated, it gives CASSREAGTDTQYF.

To note about this clonotype: One end of the junction fails to match germline, which may point to a read error. The chain links TRBV5-1 to TRBJ2-3; 7 bases line up with TRBD1. CDR1 SGHRS and CDR2 YFSETQ come from the germline V gene. This CDR3 spans 14 amino acids. CDR3 coding DNA: TGCGCCAGCAGCGGGACAGCGTTCACAGATGCGCAGTATTTT. It yields the protein CASSGTAFTDAQYF.

This clonotype occurred once. The V gene is TRBV28, the J gene TRBJ1-1; 7 nucleotides line up with TRBD1. CDR3 length: 14 residues. Germline CDR1 MDHEN, CDR2 SYDVKM. With 6 bases clipped from V and 5 bases from J, the junction kept 9 bases outside the gene matches. CDR3 sequence reads: CASRLGDSGTEAFF. CDR3 in DNA: TGTGCCAGCAGATTAGGGGACAGTGGAACTGAAGCTTTCTTT. The entire variable domain, with the rest obtained from reference TRBV28 and TRBJ1-1, is as follows: DVKVTQSSRYLVKRTGEKVFLECVQDMDHENMFWYRQDPGLGLRLIYFSYDVKMKEKGDIPEGYSVSREKKERFSLILESASTNQTSMYLCASRLGDSGTEAFFGQGTRLTVV.

V and J are TRBV11-2 and TRBJ2-1; TRBD2 matches 10 bases. The CDR3 length is 16 residues. V shed 5 bases, J shed 4 bases, and the junction held 8 bases outside the gene matches. Looked up from germline, CDR1 is SGHAT and CDR2 is FQNNGV. CDR3 in amino acids: CASSQVAGGRYNEQFF. The CDR3 DNA is TGTGCCAGCAGCCAAGTAGCGGGAGGAAGATACAATGAGCAGTTCTTC. Supplemented by reference TRBV11-2 and TRBJ2-1, the full variable domain reads EAGVAQSPRYKIIEKRQSVAFWCNPISGHATLYWYQQILGQGPKLLIQFQNNGVVDDSQLPKDRFSAERLKGVDSTLKIQPAKLEDSAVYLCASSQVAGGRYNEQFFGPGTRLTVL.

The chain recombines TRBV18 with TRBJ2-7; D might be TRBD2 (6 bases). The V end was cut by 5 bases, the J end by 2 bases, with 22 bases between. The CDR3 has 17 amino acids. CDR1 and CDR2 (germline): KGHSH, LQKENI. The CDR3 DNA sequence: TGTGCCAGCTCATCCATTCCAGCCGGGACTTTAACCTACGAGCAGTACTTC. Translation gives CASSSIPAGTLTYEQYF.